The present TCR beta chain was sequenced within a study of blood T cell repertoires in COVID-19. Study overall: Sites across the United States, Italy and Spain contributed samples from acute and convalescent COVID-19. The cDNA or gDNA used as material had been derived from T cells, B-cell-depleted T cells, or PBMCs.

CDR1 is MNHNS and CDR2 is SASEGT in the germline V gene. V was cut by 6 bases and J by 4 bases, with 21 bases left in between. The CDR3 runs to 17 residues. Original processing methods: How many nucleated cells were present was estimated from reference gene primer amplification. TCRdb keeps only in-frame clones here, not all; method: immunoSEQ multiplex PCR. The V and J calls and clone size come from that table; D and trimming were worked out from the DNA. The sample has under 250,000 clones, about 80% seen once; the top ten hold approximately 1.8%. The TCR was taken from a man aged 30 to 45 who had recovered from COVID-19. Material for sequencing was peripheral blood. The rearrangement links TRBV6-1 to TRBJ1-4; perhaps TRBD1 as D (6 bases). The chain's CDR3 is CASRERGFSADNEKLFF. The CDR3 DNA reads TGTGCCAGCAGGGAAAGGGGGTTCTCGGCGGATAATGAAAAACTGTTTTTT.